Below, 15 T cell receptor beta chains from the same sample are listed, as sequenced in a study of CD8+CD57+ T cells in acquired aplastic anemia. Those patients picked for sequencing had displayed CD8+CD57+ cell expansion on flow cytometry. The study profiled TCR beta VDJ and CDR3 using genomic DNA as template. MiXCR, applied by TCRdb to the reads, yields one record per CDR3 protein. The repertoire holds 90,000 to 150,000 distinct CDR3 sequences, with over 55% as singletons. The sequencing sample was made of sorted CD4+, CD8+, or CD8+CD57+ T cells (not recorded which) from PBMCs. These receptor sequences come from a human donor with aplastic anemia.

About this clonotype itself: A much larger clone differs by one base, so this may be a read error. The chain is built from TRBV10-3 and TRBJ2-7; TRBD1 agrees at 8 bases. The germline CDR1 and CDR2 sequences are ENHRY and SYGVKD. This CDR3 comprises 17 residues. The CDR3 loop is CASSESGQESSQYEQYF. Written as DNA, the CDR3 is TGTGCCAGCAGTGAGTCGGGACAGGAATCATCTCAATACGAGCAGTACTTC.

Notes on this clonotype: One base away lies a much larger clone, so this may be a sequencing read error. The CDR3 loop reads CASSYPGPTEAFF. The DNA of the CDR3 is TGTGCCAGCAGTTACCCCGGGCCCACTGAAGCTTTCTTT. This sequence joins TRBV10-3 and TRBJ1-1; D unclear. The CDR3 covers 13 residues. The germline CDR1 and CDR2 sequences are ENHRY and SYGVKD.

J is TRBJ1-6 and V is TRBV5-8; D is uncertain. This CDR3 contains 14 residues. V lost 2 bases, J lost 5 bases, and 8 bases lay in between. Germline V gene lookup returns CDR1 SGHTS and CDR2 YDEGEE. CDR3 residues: CASSFMGNNSPLHF. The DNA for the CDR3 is TGTGCCAGCAGCTTTATGGGGAATAATTCACCCCTCCACTTT.

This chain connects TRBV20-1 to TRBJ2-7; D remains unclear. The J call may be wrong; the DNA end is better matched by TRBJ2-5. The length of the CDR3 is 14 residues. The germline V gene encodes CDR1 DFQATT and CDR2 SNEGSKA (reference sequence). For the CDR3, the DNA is TGCAGTGCTATCCCGACGACTTACGCGGAGACCCAGTACTTC. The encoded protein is CSAIPTTYAETQYF.

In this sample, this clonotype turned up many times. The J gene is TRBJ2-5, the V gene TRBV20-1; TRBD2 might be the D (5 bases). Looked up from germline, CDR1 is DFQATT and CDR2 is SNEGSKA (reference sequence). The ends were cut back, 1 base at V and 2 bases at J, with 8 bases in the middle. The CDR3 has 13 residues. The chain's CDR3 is CSARVRGQETQYF. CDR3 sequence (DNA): TGCAGTGCTAGAGTCCGGGGACAAGAGACCCAGTACTTC.

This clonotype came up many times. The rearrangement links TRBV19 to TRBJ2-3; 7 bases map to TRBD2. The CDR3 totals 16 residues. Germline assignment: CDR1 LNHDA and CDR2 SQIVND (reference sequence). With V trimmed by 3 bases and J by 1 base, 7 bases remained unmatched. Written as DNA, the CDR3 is TGTGCCAGTAGTATTGTAGGGAGCGGGGGCACAGATACGCAGTATTTT. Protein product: CASSIVGSGGTDTQYF.

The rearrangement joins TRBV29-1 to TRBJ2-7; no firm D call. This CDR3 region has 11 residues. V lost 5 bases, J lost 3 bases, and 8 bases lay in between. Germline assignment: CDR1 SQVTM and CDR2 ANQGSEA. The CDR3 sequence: CSVLGSYEQYF. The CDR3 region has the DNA TGCAGCGTTTTGGGCAGCTACGAGCAGTACTTC.

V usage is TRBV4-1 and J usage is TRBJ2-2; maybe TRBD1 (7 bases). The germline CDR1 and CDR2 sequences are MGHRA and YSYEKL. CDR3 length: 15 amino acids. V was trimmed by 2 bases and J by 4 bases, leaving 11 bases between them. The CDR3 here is CASSQNQGGTGELFF. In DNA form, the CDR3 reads TGCGCCAGCAGCCAAAATCAGGGGGGCACCGGGGAGCTGTTTTTT.

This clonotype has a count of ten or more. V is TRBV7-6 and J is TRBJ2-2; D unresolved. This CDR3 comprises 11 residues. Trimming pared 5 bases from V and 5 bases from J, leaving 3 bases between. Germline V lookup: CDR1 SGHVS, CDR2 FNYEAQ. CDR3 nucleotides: TGTGCCAGCAGCCCAACCGGGGAGCTGTTTTTT. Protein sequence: CASSPTGELFF.

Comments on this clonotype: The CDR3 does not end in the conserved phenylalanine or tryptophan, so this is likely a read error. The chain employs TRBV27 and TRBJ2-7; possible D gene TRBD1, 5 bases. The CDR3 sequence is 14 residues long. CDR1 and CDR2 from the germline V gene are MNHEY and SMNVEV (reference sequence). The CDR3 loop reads CASSSPTVSYDQYL. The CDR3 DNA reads TGTGCCAGCAGTTCCCCGACAGTCTCCTACGATCAGTACCTC.

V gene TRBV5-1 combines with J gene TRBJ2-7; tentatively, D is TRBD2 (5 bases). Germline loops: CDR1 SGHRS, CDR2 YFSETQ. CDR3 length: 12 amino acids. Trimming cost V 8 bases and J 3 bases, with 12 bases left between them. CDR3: CASASEGYEQYF. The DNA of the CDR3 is TGCGCCAGTGCCTCCGAGGGCTACGAGCAGTACTTC.

The DNA of the CDR3 is TGCAGCGTTGACGGCAATTATGGGGGTGAAAAACTGTTTTTT. It encodes CSVDGNYGGEKLFF. The chain uses TRBV29-1 and TRBJ1-4, with a possible D match to TRBD1 (5 bases). With 3 bases removed from V and 7 bases from J, the gap between germline ends came to 15 bases. The CDR3 has 14 residues. Per the germline V gene, CDR1 is SQVTM and CDR2 is ANQGSEA.

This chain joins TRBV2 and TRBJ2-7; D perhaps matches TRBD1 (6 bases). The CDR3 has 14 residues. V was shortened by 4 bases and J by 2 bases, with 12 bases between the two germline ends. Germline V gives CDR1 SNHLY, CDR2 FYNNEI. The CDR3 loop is CASSAGTLTYEQYF. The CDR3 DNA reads TGTGCCAGCAGTGCAGGGACACTGACCTACGAGCAGTACTTC.

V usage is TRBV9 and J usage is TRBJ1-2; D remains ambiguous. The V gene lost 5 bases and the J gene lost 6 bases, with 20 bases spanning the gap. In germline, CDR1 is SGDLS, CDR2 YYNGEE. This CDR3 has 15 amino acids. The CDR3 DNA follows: TGTGCCAGCAGTGGATTAGTGTCCGAAACTAATGGCTACACCTTC. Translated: CASSGLVSETNGYTF.

The CDR3 region has the DNA TGTGCCAGCAGCTCGCGAACTAGCGGGAGTAGTTACGAGCAGTACTTC. Its translation: CASSSRTSGSSYEQYF. V and J are TRBV5-4 and TRBJ2-7; TRBD2 agrees at 11 bases. This CDR3 comprises 16 residues. V lost 3 bases, J lost 4 bases, and 9 bases stayed unmatched. Per the germline V gene, CDR1 is SGHNT and CDR2 is YYREEE (reference sequence).